A selection of T cell receptor beta chains follows, all from one sample in a study of glioma-infiltrating T cells. A single record per CDR3 protein comes from TCRdb applying MiXCR to the multiplex PCR reads. This table has over 120,000 distinct CDR3 sequences, about 39% appearing once. The specimen sequenced was glioma tissue, nonneoplastic brain tissue, or PBMCs (not recorded which). The receptors shown here come from a human donor with low-grade glioma or glioblastoma, undergoing nonglioma brain surgery, or in good health (not recorded which). The CDR3 runs from the conserved cysteine through the conserved F or W. Some rows mark clone size as missing; the rest say once, few, many or name a class of expanded clone.

>TRBJ1-3|TRBV27|many
CASSLAFGGNTIYF
>TRBJ2-7|TRBV11-2|.
CASSSYREQQYF
>TRBJ1-5|TRBV20-1|.
CSARYANQPQHF
>TRBJ2-7|TRBV4-3|many
CASSQDGTSLEQYF
>TRBJ1-1|TRBV7-2|.
CASSLRGSEAFF
>TRBJ2-7|TRBV19|.
CASSPGTGYEQYF
>TRBJ1-5|TRBV6-1|.
CASSHGTGSGQPQHF
>TRBJ2-1|TRBV12-3/TRBV12-4|.
CASSGSYNEQFF
>TRBJ2-2|TRBV7-9|few
CASSLASTGDTGELFF
>TRBJ2-2|TRBV4-1|.
CASSQSRVGRNTGELFF
>TRBJ1-1|TRBV6-1|few
CASSPWGGGTEAFF
>TRBJ2-3|TRBV10-2|few
CASRLGGRDTDTQYF
>TRBJ1-1|TRBV2|few
CASSVAEAAEAFF
>TRBJ1-6|TRBV6-1|few
CASSQQGIGNSPLHF
>TRBJ1-3|TRBV12-3/TRBV12-4|.
CASRYDNSGNTIYF
>TRBJ2-1|TRBV4-2|.
CASSQDVTSYNEQFF
>TRBJ1-4|TRBV2|.
CASSEAEDEKLFF
>TRBJ2-7|TRBV7-2|.
CASRLSMGEAGQYF
>TRBJ1-1|TRBV28|.
CASSSSHTEDFF
>TRBJ1-2|TRBV10-3|few
CAISDPGNGQTNYGYTF
>TRBJ2-1|TRBV6-2/TRBV6-3|few
CASSEINEQFF
>TRBJ2-3|TRBV7-8|.
CASSIKFGQGSADMQYF
>TRBJ1-1|TRBV27|.
CASSRTGDTEASF
>TRBJ1-5|TRBV27|many
CASSPDGSNQPQHF
>TRBJ2-3|TRBV28|.
CASSFLTSWTSTDTQYF
>TRBJ2-3|TRBV28|many
CASSLRRTSGSTDTQYF
>TRBJ1-1|TRBV12-3/TRBV12-4|.
CASSLRARVTEAFF
>TRBJ2-3|TRBV4-2|.
CASSPIAGEGVQIRSKPTQYF
>TRBJ2-7|TRBV3-1|few
CASSQPGTSYEQYF
>TRBJ1-1|TRBV7-3|.
CASSSGPMNTEAFF
>TRBJ1-2|TRBV6-5|.
CASNRALSGPGYTF
>TRBJ2-3|TRBV6-1|few
CASSKRPGAADTQYF
>TRBJ2-3|TRBV12-3/TRBV12-4|few
CASKIWDTQYF
>TRBJ2-1|TRBV4-1|.
CASSQEGLAGAGRDNEQFF
>TRBJ1-5|TRBV20-1|few
CSARRDNSNQPQHF
>TRBJ2-3|TRBV5-1|once
CASSFSGRPDTQYF
>TRBJ2-7|TRBV6-1|few
CASRTGTGVSEQYF
>TRBJ1-1|TRBV20-1|.
CSASGQAIEAFF
>TRBJ1-1|TRBV20-1|.
CSAGMPGQHFEAFF
>TRBJ1-2|TRBV12-3/TRBV12-4|few
CASSFRWDYGYTF
>TRBJ1-1|TRBV18|.
CASSPPGIRNTEAFF
>TRBJ2-1|TRBV7-2|.
CASSLATGGTDEQFF
>TRBJ1-1|TRBV20-1|.
CSARVPGPTEAFF
>TRBJ1-1|TRBV5-1|.
CASSLGEHTEAFF
>TRBJ1-1|TRBV27|many
CASGLSGTEAFF
>TRBJ2-1|TRBV6-6|medium-sized
CASSYSRGHEQFF
>TRBJ1-5|TRBV18|.
CASSPRKNQPQHF
>TRBJ2-5|TRBV27|many
CASAGLSQETQYF
>TRBJ2-5|TRBV5-5|.
CASSPPVMETQYF
>TRBJ2-1|TRBV6-2/TRBV6-3|.
CASSYTSMGPEQFF
>TRBJ2-7|TRBV6-1|.
CASSDRTSVSREQYF
>TRBJ2-5|TRBV12-3/TRBV12-4|.
CASSDGYAETQYF
>TRBJ2-1|TRBV6-1|many
CASTTQPSQGNEQFF